The 2 T cell receptor beta chains below were found in one sample sequenced in a study of shared T cell receptors in the human thymus. Produced via immunoSEQ multiplex PCR; TCRdb's table is partial and in-frame only. The table shows hundreds of thousands of clones, with around 87% occurring only once. The sample was also reused in another study, on human thymus T cells.

Sequenced: thymocytes. Receptors originate from a boy under two years old with a congenital heart defect.

The chain recombines TRBV27 with TRBJ2-6, with 11 bases aligning to TRBD2. The junction had 9 bases not matched to a gene; V was cut back by 5 bases and J by 0 bases. Germline assignment: CDR1 MNHEY and CDR2 SMNVEV (reference sequence). The CDR3 runs 19 residues. CDR3 protein: CASSPDLAGGRSGANVLTF. CDR3 DNA: TGTGCCAGCAGTCCGGACCTAGCGGGGGGCCGCTCTGGGGCCAACGTCCTGACTTTC.

V usage is TRBV30 and J usage is TRBJ2-6; no clear D gene. The CDR3 has 17 amino acids. Trimming shortened V by 1 base and J by 2 bases, and 15 bases separated the two germline ends. Germline V gene lookup returns CDR1 GTSNPN and CDR2 SVGIG (reference sequence). Written as DNA, the CDR3 is TGTGCCTGGAGTGAAAGTGTGGTTCAGGCTGGGGCCAACGTCCTGACTTTC. Translating gives CAWSESVVQAGANVLTF.